This record looks at one T cell receptor beta chain sequence and its context. Its antigen is not identified. CDR1 SNHLY and CDR2 FYNNEI come from the germline V gene. V dropped 6 bases and J dropped 5; count of bases not matched to a gene: 9. The length of the CDR3 is 15 residues. The record originates from a study of cytomegalovirus exposure and HLA in healthy donors. Separation from the approximately 690-subject first cohort characterized the roughly 110-subject validation cohort, to which the donors belonged. The protocol was immunoSEQ multiplex PCR, while the TCRdb copy is restricted to in-frame clones and leaves out a portion. Counted here are some 240,000 clones, 75% to 90% occurring once; the ten biggest clones make up around 1.2%. Broader study findings: The study found most TCR sequences rare, yet found some public TCRs in many donors. In vitro assays verified that a few CMV-associated chains recognized CMV antigens specifically. Cytomegalovirus-associated TCR beta chains were listed, numbering roughly 150.

The sample was PBMCs. This TCR derives from a woman aged 25 to 39 in good health and CMV-seropositive. The V gene is TRBV2, the J gene TRBJ2-2; 7 bases are a match to TRBD2. CDR3 sequence reads: CASSETSAQTGELFF. CDR3 coding DNA: TGTGCCAGCAGCGAAACTAGCGCTCAGACCGGGGAGCTGTTTTTT.